The 17 T cell receptor beta chains listed next were all sequenced from one sample in a study of response to subunit inactivated influenza vaccine listed by TCRdb under 2018. Receptor amplification or capture employed RT-PCR. The instrument given in TCRdb is Illumina HiSeq 2500. Clones were called with MiXCR by TCRdb after fastp trimmed the public reads at Q25, and only in-frame beta chains were retained. Rows matching on CDR3 protein sequence are summarized as one entry with the most common DNA and genes. This sample is represented by around 650,000 distinct CDR3 sequences; more than 15% of them were singletons. The ten largest make up around a tenth of the sample. The specimen comprised PBMCs from blood, sampled approximately 13 days after vaccination. The receptors were gathered from a man in his fifties or sixties who received an inactivated influenza vaccine. Donor details come from another sample of the same person, matched by shared clones.

This clonotype came up a few times. The J gene is TRBJ2-2, the V gene TRBV20-1, with 7 bases aligning to TRBD2. The germline CDR1 and CDR2 sequences are DFQATT and SNEGSKA (reference sequence). Trimming cost V 0 bases and J 2 bases; bases outside gene matches: 3. The CDR3 has 15 residues. The CDR3 region is CSAREAGPNTGELFF. CDR3 coding DNA: TGCAGTGCTAGAGAAGCGGGGCCTAACACCGGGGAGCTGTTTTTT.

V is TRBV12-3 or TRBV12-4 and J is TRBJ1-5, with TRBD1 matching 7 bases. The junction had 6 bases not matched to a gene; V was cut back by 6 bases and J by 4 bases. This CDR3 contains 14 residues. The CDR3 loop reads CASSAGTANQPQHF. The CDR3 bases are TGTGCCAGCAGCGCTGGGACAGCTAATCAGCCCCAGCATTTT.

The chain has TRBV20-1 and TRBJ2-3; D may be TRBD1 (6 bases). V lost 1 base to trimming and J lost 6 bases, with 17 bases between them. The CDR3 spans 15 residues. Per the germline V gene, CDR1 is DFQATT and CDR2 is SNEGSKA (reference sequence). Here the CDR3 DNA reads TGCAGTGCTAGAGGGCGGCAGGGGCTTTTGGATACGCAGTATTTT. Its protein product is CSARGRQGLLDTQYF.

The sample holds a few counts of this clonotype. The rearrangement uses TRBV5-1 and TRBJ2-1; unclear D gene. The germline V and J ends were trimmed by 1 base and 6 bases, with 11 bases remaining between them. Germline CDR1 and CDR2: SGHRS and YFSETQ. This CDR3 is built from 14 residues. The CDR3 reads CASSLIPSLNEQFF. In DNA, the CDR3 is TGCGCCAGCAGCTTGATTCCCAGCCTCAATGAGCAGTTCTTC.

This rearrangement joins TRBV20-1 to TRBJ2-7; tentative D call: TRBD2 (5 bases). This CDR3 is 16 amino acids long. Trimming left V 5 bases short and J 2 bases short, with 22 bases between. CDR1 DFQATT and CDR2 SNEGSKA come from the germline V gene (reference sequence). The CDR3 loop is CSALHGTSPSPYEQYF. The DNA of the CDR3 is TGCAGTGCTCTACACGGAACTAGTCCCAGCCCCTACGAGCAGTACTTC.

This clonotype has ten or more counts. The V and J genes are TRBV29-1 and TRBJ2-5; D is undetermined. Germline-derived CDR1 and CDR2 are SQVTM and ANQGSEA. CDR3 length: 13 residues. Trimming took off 6 bases at V and 1 base at J, with 12 bases between the two ends. CDR3 coding DNA: TGCAGCGTAGCCTCCGGCCTCCAAGAGACCCAGTACTTC. Encoded protein: CSVASGLQETQYF.

This clonotype was recorded a few times. The gene calls are TRBV7-9 and TRBJ2-5, with D possibly TRBD1 on 6 matching bases. The CDR3 is 17 amino acids. Deletions cut 2 bases from V and 3 bases from J, with 19 bases between. CDR1 SEHNR and CDR2 FQNEAQ come from the germline V gene (reference sequence). The CDR3 is CASSLPFGRGSEETQYF. CDR3 DNA: TGTGCCAGCAGCTTACCTTTTGGCAGGGGCTCTGAAGAGACCCAGTACTTC.

This chain uses TRBV25-1 with TRBJ2-6; D is uncertain. The length of the CDR3 is 14 residues. The V and J ends lost 5 bases and 2 bases respectively, with 7 bases between them. Germline CDR1 MGHDK, CDR2 SYGVNS. The CDR3, as DNA: TGTGCCAGCAGTAACCCGGCTGGGGCCAACGTCCTGACTTTC. The encoded protein is CASSNPAGANVLTF.

The rearrangement links TRBV11-2 to TRBJ1-5; no clear D. Trimming stripped 0 bases from V and 7 bases from J, with 7 bases between. The V gene's germline CDR1 is SGHAT and CDR2 FQNNGV. This CDR3 has 13 residues. The CDR3 DNA reads TGTGCCAGCAGCTTAGATCGGAGGCAGCCCCAGCATTTT. Its translation: CASSLDRRQPQHF.

The rearrangement joins TRBV6-1 to TRBJ2-1; D remains unclear. CDR1 is MNHNS, CDR2 SASEGT, per germline. This CDR3 has 13 amino acids. Trimming left V 7 bases short and J 5 bases short, with 12 bases between. In DNA form, the CDR3 reads TGTGCCAGCACTCTTGACTGGAACAATGAGCAGTTCTTC. Residues: CASTLDWNNEQFF.

The chain carries TRBV19 and TRBJ2-2; 11 bases are shared with TRBD2. This CDR3 has 16 residues. The germline gives CDR1 LNHDA, CDR2 SQIVND (reference sequence). Trimming at V came to 5 bases and at J to 5 bases, leaving 7 bases not matched to a gene. CDR3 residues: CASSQPGLAVTGELFF. The CDR3 DNA sequence: TGTGCCAGTAGTCAACCGGGACTAGCGGTTACCGGGGAGCTGTTTTTT.

The chain employs TRBV12-3 or TRBV12-4 and TRBJ2-1; no definite D call. The CDR3 contains 15 residues. Trimming shortened V by 3 bases and J by 0 bases, and 9 bases separated the two germline ends. The CDR3 DNA follows: TGTGCCAGCAGTTTGCCCAGTACCTCCTACAATGAGCAGTTCTTC. Its translation is CASSLPSTSYNEQFF.

This clonotype showed up just once. The V call is TRBV18, the J call TRBJ1-1; tentatively, D is TRBD1 (5 bases). Trimming took off 1 base at V and 8 bases at J, with 14 bases between the two ends. CDR1 is KGHSH and CDR2 is LQKENI in the germline V gene. The CDR3 has 14 residues. The DNA for the CDR3 is TGTGCCAGCTCACCACTCGGGGAGGGGAGCGAAGCTTTCTTT. Translation: CASSPLGEGSEAFF. The full variable domain, with the rest looked up from reference TRBV18 and TRBJ1-1, is NAGVMQNPRHLVRRRGQEARLRCSPMKGHSHVYWYRQLPEEGLKFMVYLQKENIIDESGMPKERFSAEFPKEGPSILRIQQVVRGDSAAYFCASSPLGEGSEAFFGQGTRLTVV.

This clonotype has a count of ten or more. The rearrangement uses TRBV12-3 or TRBV12-4 and TRBJ1-4; no clear D gene. The CDR3 totals 15 residues. V was trimmed by 5 bases and J by 5 bases, leaving 15 bases between them. In DNA, the CDR3 is TGTGCCAGCAGTCGCGGCGGGAGCTTAAATGAAAAACTGTTTTTT. Amino acid sequence: CASSRGGSLNEKLFF.

V usage is TRBV4-2 and J usage is TRBJ1-4; 9 bases line up with TRBD1. This CDR3 is 15 amino acids long. The trim removed 4 bases at V and 4 bases at J, leaving 4 bases unmatched. Germline CDR1 LGHNA, CDR2 YNFKEQ. As DNA, the CDR3 is TGTGCCAGCAGCCGTGACAGGGGGTTTAATGAAAAACTGTTTTTT. This codes for CASSRDRGFNEKLFF.

CDR3 protein: CSAKPRAAEAFF. CDR3 nucleotides: TGCAGTGCCAAACCACGGGCAGCGGAAGCTTTCTTT. V gene TRBV20-1 combines with J gene TRBJ1-1; no clear D. CDR3 length: 12 residues. Germline assignment: CDR1 DFQATT and CDR2 SNEGSKA (reference sequence). V was pared by 6 bases and J by 8 bases, with 16 bases between.

This clonotype was counted only a few times. The V gene is TRBV5-1, the J gene TRBJ1-2; tentative D call: TRBD1 (5 bases). This CDR3 is 14 amino acids long. Germline values: CDR1 SGHRS, CDR2 YFSETQ. The V end lost 2 bases, the J end lost 0 bases, and 8 bases lay between the germline ends. DNA for the CDR3: TGCGCCAGCAGCTTCGACAGTCCTAACTATGGCTACACCTTC. It is translated as CASSFDSPNYGYTF.